The 4 T cell receptor beta chains below come from one sample, sequenced in a study of blood T cells in healthy people across ages. Through a sample-barcoded 5' primer and a J-beta primer mix, a second PCR was run for about 6 to 11 cycles. Using its own MiXCR run on the 5' RACE reads, TCRdb lists one record per CDR3 protein. The profile covers 1.5 million to 2 million distinct CDR3 sequences, with about 50% appearing a single time and 2.1% taken by the ten largest. The sample was blood. These receptors came from a woman in her 40s in good health.

This clonotype was counted only a few times. The gene calls are TRBV28 and TRBJ1-6, with D possibly matching TRBD1 (5 bases). Germline V CDR1 and CDR2: MDHEN, SYDVKM. The CDR3 is 14 residues long. V shed 5 bases and J shed 7 bases, with 12 bases lying between them. The CDR3 DNA reads as TGTGCCAGCAGTCCCGCGACAGTCAATTCACCCCTCCACTTT. Its translation is CASSPATVNSPLHF.

The table lists this clonotype with a few counts. The chain is built from TRBV6-1 and TRBJ2-1, with D perhaps matching TRBD2 (5 bases). The CDR3 loop spans 14 amino acids. The V and J ends lost 4 bases and 13 bases respectively, with 20 bases between them. Germline V gene lookup returns CDR1 MNHNS and CDR2 SASEGT. Here the CDR3 DNA reads TGTGCCAGCAGTGGCCAACGGACTTTAAACAATCAGTTCTTC. Its translation: CASSGQRTLNNQFF.

This chain uses TRBV20-1 with TRBJ2-1; 12 bases line up with TRBD2. With V trimmed by 3 bases and J by 9 bases, 9 bases remained unmatched. Germline CDR1 reads DFQATT; CDR2 reads SNEGSKA (reference sequence). The CDR3 sequence is 15 residues long. The CDR3 sequence is CSARLTSGGSPEQFF. The CDR3 coding sequence is TGCAGTGCTAGGCTCACTAGCGGGGGGTCCCCTGAGCAGTTCTTC.

The genes are TRBV20-1 and TRBJ1-2, with D unresolved. CDR3 size: 13 residues. With 5 bases removed from V and 0 bases from J, the gap between germline ends came to 10 bases. From germline, CDR1 is DFQATT and CDR2 SNEGSKA (reference sequence). CDR3 sequence: CSAQDSTNYGYTF. DNA of the CDR3: TGCAGTGCTCAGGACTCTACTAACTATGGCTACACCTTC.